This T cell receptor beta chain was captured in a study of T cell repertoires in aging, cancer and after chemotherapy. Study conclusions and caveats: Age-matched healthy donors had significantly more diverse, less clonal blood TCR repertoires than untreated cancer patients.

Multiplex touch-down PCR with TRB-A/B primers amplified rearranged V-D-J TRB sequences. TCRdb independently ran MiXCR on the multiplex PCR reads; one entry per CDR3 protein. The table shows about 12,000 distinct CDR3 sequences, with approximately 30% occurring only once. Amplification of TCR beta used genomic DNA extracted from peripheral blood. CDR1 is LNHNV and CDR2 is YYDKDF in the germline V gene (reference sequence). Between the trimmed V and J ends, which lost 7 bases and 5 bases, there was a span of 26 bases. The CDR3 consists of 17 residues. In this sample, this clonotype turned up a few times. What it binds is unknown.

This TCR was recovered from a human donor in good health. The donor label of this sample is uncertain. V usage is TRBV15 and J usage is TRBJ2-5, with D perhaps matching TRBD2 (5 bases). Sequencing input: blood. The CDR3 region is CATTMVSHSGVSETQYF. Written as DNA, the CDR3 is TGTGCCACCACCATGGTTAGCCACAGCGGAGTCAGCGAGACCCAGTACTTC.